These 7 T cell receptor beta chains originate from one sample sequenced in a study of human T cells and chemical hapten exposure. TCRdb fed the RACE reads into MiXCR, producing one record per CDR3 protein. The sample yields some 74,000 distinct CDR3 sequences, approximately 14% seen once. The sample's time point: pre-sensitization, week 0. Treatment denoted: therapeutic diphenylcyclopropenone sensitization with weekly scalp DPC. This specimen was whole blood, taken in connection with sensitization to the hapten diphenylcyclopropenone (DPC). These receptors came from a woman aged 45-65 years with alopecia areata. Some clones in this sample may be carry-over from other donors' samples.

This clonotype showed up many times. The CDR3, as DNA: TGTGCCAGCAGTTTAGTTACAGGGGGCACTGAAGCTTTCTTT. Encoded protein: CASSLVTGGTEAFF. The chain employs TRBV12-3 or TRBV12-4 and TRBJ1-1; 8 bases agree with TRBD1. The CDR3 length is 14 residues. The V segment lost 1 base and the J segment 4 bases; nucleotides outside the gene matches: 2.

Ten or more counts support this clonotype. V is TRBV7-9 and J is TRBJ1-1; perhaps TRBD1 as D (5 bases). Trimming stripped 1 base from V and 4 bases from J, with 10 bases between. This CDR3 is built from 14 residues. Germline CDR1 SEHNR, CDR2 FQNEAQ (reference sequence). The CDR3, as DNA: TGTGCCAGCAGCTTAGAAGGGGTTGGCACTGAAGCTTTCTTT. Residues: CASSLEGVGTEAFF.

This chain uses TRBV6-2 or TRBV6-3 with TRBJ1-2; D possibly corresponds to TRBD1 (5 bases). This CDR3 is built from 14 residues. Germline V gene data show CDR1 as MNHEY and CDR2 as SVGEGT. Trimming stripped 6 bases from V and 5 bases from J, with 16 bases between. In DNA, the CDR3 is TGTGCCAGCAGGGAAACGGGACCGAAATATGGCTACACCTTC. It codes for CASRETGPKYGYTF.

This clonotype has only a few counts. The chain's CDR3 is CASSQGRDYGEQYF. CDR3 coding DNA: TGTGCCAGCAGCCAAGGCCGGGACTACGGCGAGCAGTACTTC. This rearrangement joins TRBV3-1 to TRBJ2-7; TRBD2 matches 7 bases. J gave up 6 bases and V 1 base, and 6 bases lay outside the gene matches. CDR3 size: 14 residues. From germline, CDR1 is LGHDT and CDR2 YNNKEL (reference sequence).

This sequence joins TRBV15 and TRBJ2-7; a possible D gene is TRBD1 (6 bases). With 3 bases removed from V and 1 base from J, the gap between germline ends came to 16 bases. Per germline, CDR1 LNHNV and CDR2 YYDKDF (reference sequence). The CDR3 consists of 16 residues. CDR3 nucleotide sequence: TGTGCCACCAGCAGGGCAGGGGACCTAATTTCCTACGAGCAGTACTTC. Encoded protein: CATSRAGDLISYEQYF.

The chain uses TRBV28 and TRBJ1-1, with D perhaps TRBD1 (6 bases). CDR3 length: 15 amino acids. Germline CDR1 MDHEN, CDR2 SYDVKM. V lost 7 bases to trimming and J lost 1 base, with 16 bases between them. CDR3 loop: CASMTGTRQNTEAFF. The DNA of the CDR3 is TGTGCCAGCATGACAGGCACTAGGCAGAACACTGAAGCTTTCTTT.

This clonotype has a handful of counts. The chain employs TRBV18 and TRBJ2-1; D is possibly TRBD1 (7 bases). CDR3 length: 15 residues. The germline V gene encodes CDR1 KGHSH and CDR2 LQKENI. Trimming removed 3 bases from V and 6 bases from J, with 15 bases in between. The CDR3 DNA sequence: TGTGCCAGCTCACCCAGGGACAGAGCGGGCAATGAGCAGTTCTTC. It is translated as CASSPRDRAGNEQFF. Filled out from reference TRBV18 and TRBJ2-1, the complete variable domain reads NAGVMQNPRHLVRRRGQEARLRCSPMKGHSHVYWYRQLPEEGLKFMVYLQKENIIDESGMPKERFSAEFPKEGPSILRIQQVVRGDSAAYFCASSPRDRAGNEQFFGPGTRLTVL.